Detailed here is one T cell receptor (beta chain). Its specificity is not known. The data were taken from a study of T cell responses to AZD1222 COVID-19 vaccine. General study results and limits: Baseline serology detected seropositivity in only a handful of AZD1222 recipients. Nearly half of spike-specific TCRs reportedly go after variant regions that carry no mutations. There were mostly white British donors and more females than males, and clonal diversity was possibly underestimated.

Libraries were prepared by immunoSEQ multiplex PCR; TCRdb keeps only in-frame clonotypes and omits some of them. The sample shows around 120,000 clones, 80% to 90% of them seen only once. Looked up from germline, CDR1 is LGHDT and CDR2 is YNNKEL (reference sequence). The CDR3 runs to 14 residues. Trimming pared 3 bases from V and 4 bases from J, leaving 10 bases between. The sequence was obtained from an adult in good health. The sequences come from peripheral blood, collected on day 0 of MenACWY control vaccination. V and J are TRBV3-1 (or the pseudogene TRBV3-2) and TRBJ1-5; no clear D. CDR3 DNA sequence: TGTGCCAGCAGCCAGGGAAGCGGGAATCAGCCCCAGCATTTT. Encoded protein: CASSQGSGNQPQHF.